This TCR beta chain was captured in a study of CD8 T cells in ankylosing spondylitis. Study findings and constraints: There was reportedly significant enrichment of clones that were disease-linked in matched ankylosing spondylitis synovial fluid. Existing reports had already noted some motif variants in reactive arthritis synovial fluid and blood. Blood of patients with ankylosing spondylitis appeared to be characterized by a TCR beta motif of about 8 highly homologous variants.

Each TCR beta library was made by quantitative 5'-RACE that incorporated molecular barcodes. A single record per CDR3 protein comes from TCRdb applying MiXCR to the 5' RACE reads. Of 220,000 or so distinct CDR3 sequences in the sample, 8% to 11% were seen once. Between the trimmed V and J ends, which lost 0 bases and 4 bases, there was a span of 3 bases. Germline V gives CDR1 DFQATT, CDR2 SNEGSKA (reference sequence). This CDR3 contains 11 residues. Many counts were recorded for this clonotype. Antigen: not known. The receptor was derived from a male donor with ankylosing spondylitis or in good health (not recorded which). The sample comprised blood, either unsorted or a sorted T cell fraction (not recorded which). This rearrangement joins TRBV20-1 to TRBJ1-2; no clear D gene. CDR3 amino acids: CSARESYGYTF. CDR3 nucleotide sequence: TGCAGTGCTAGAGAGAGCTATGGCTACACCTTC.